This T cell receptor (beta chain) was profiled in a study of blood T cells in healthy people across ages. Points from the study as a whole: Naive CD4+ cells and diversity were both higher in long-lived donors than in aged donors. Roughly linear age-related decline in beta diversity appeared, significant by age about 37.

With regard to this clonotype: The antigen is undetermined.

Through a sample-barcoded 5' primer and a J-beta primer mix, a second PCR was run for roughly 6 to 12 cycles. Every single cDNA molecule received a tag from a template-switch adaptor with 12 random nucleotides. TCRdb recomputed calls from the 5' RACE reads with MiXCR, one row per CDR3 protein. The sample records just over 800,000 distinct CDR3 sequences, less than 80% being singletons. CDR1 MGHRA and CDR2 YSYEKL come from the germline V gene. V trimming: 3 bases; J trimming: 7 bases; junction bases outside the gene matches: 8. The CDR3 contains 16 residues. The sequenced sample consisted of blood. The TCR sequence derives from a man aged 30-40 years in good health. V and J are TRBV4-1 and TRBJ2-7; 14 positions match TRBD2. CDR3 bases: TGCGCCAGCAGCCAGTCGAGGGGACTAGCGGGAGTGGAGCAGTACTTC. The encoded protein is CASSQSRGLAGVEQYF.